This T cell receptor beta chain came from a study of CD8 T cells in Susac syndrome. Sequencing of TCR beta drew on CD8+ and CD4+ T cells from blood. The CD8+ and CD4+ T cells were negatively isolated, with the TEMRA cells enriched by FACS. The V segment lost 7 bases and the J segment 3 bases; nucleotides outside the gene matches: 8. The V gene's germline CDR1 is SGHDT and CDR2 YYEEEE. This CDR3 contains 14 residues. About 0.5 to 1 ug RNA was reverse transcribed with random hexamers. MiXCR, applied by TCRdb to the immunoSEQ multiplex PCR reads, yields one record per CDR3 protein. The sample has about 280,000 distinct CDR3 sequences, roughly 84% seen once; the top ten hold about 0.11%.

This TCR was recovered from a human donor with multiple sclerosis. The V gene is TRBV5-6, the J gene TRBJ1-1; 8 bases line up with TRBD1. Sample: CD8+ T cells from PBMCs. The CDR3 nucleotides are TGTGCCAGCGGGTCAGGGGGCGCGGACACTGAAGCTTTCTTT. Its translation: CASGSGGADTEAFF.